This T cell receptor beta chain was recovered during a study of regulatory T cells in long-lasting Graves disease (dated by TCRdb to the early 2020s). Regarding the research as a whole: In the newly diagnosed Graves' disease group, patients had been taking antithyroid drugs for less than 3 months. A total of some 35 samples underwent TCR sequencing, from about 13 patients with persistent Graves' disease and 20 or so patients with newly diagnosed Graves' disease. The study took place in China and was registered as a clinical trial. Patients with persistent Graves' disease were compared with patients with newly diagnosed Graves' disease using TCR sequencing and RNA sequencing of peripheral blood. What the research found in general, with its limitations: The authors acknowledged the small sample size as a limitation that may reduce accuracy. Because the primary lesion, thyroid tissue, could not be accessed, the study looked at peripheral blood alone. Sequencing and analysis were limited to the TCR beta chain. TRBV28, TRBJ1-2 and TRBJ2-5 were preferentially used in persistent disease, while TRBV20-1 and TRBJ2-1 were favored in newly diagnosed disease. Persistent patients shared more public clonotypes among themselves (under 3,000) than newly diagnosed patients did (about 1,000). Persistent Graves' disease patients showed lower TCR Shannon entropy and fewer highly expanded clones than newly diagnosed patients, suggesting clonal expansion.

Receptor amplification or capture employed multiplex PCR. Sequenced using an Illumina HiSeq 4000. TCR beta libraries were built with iRepertoire HTBI primers and Arm-PCR amplification of CDR3 regions. PCR products were gel purified before sequencing. Processing in the source paper ran as follows. Across samples, roughly 60 TRBV and 14 TRBJ segments were identified and used for gene usage analysis of CDR3 amino acid clonotypes. COPE and FqMerger were used to merge filtered high-quality paired reads into contigs. BLAST was used to align contigs to IMGT TRBV, TRBD and TRBJ reference genes, with CDR3 defined following IMGT. Any clonotype with a frequency above 0.1% was classified as a highly expanded clone. Shannon entropy was used to measure repertoire diversity, and the Gini coefficient was used to measure V-J evenness. A clonotype was considered public if more than one individual shared it. Starting from the raw public reads, TCRdb applied fastp trimming at Q25, assembled clones with MiXCR and retained in-frame beta chains. Identical CDR3 proteins give one entry, which carries the most common genes and DNA. TCRdb's processing, not the study's, gives the V and J calls here. The sample includes a few hundred thousand distinct CDR3 sequences, with roughly 13% observed a single time. Approximately 9.3% of the sample is taken by the ten largest.

The cysteine opens and the phenylalanine closes a CDR3 of 15 amino acids. The kept DNA is CDR3 alone, 45 bases in frame from the first base. The junction shows trimming of 3 bases on V and 8 bases on J, plus 17 bases between the germline ends. The CDR1 and CDR2 encoded by the germline V gene are SGHNT and YENEEA. This clonotype has a count of ten or more. This clone's antigen is unknown. No base qualities exist here, and no much larger clone lies one base off it. In light of the paper, this sample's time point label describes: newly diagnosed GD, antithyroid drugs for less than 3 months. For both TCR sequencing and RNA sequencing, RNA was extracted from PBMCs using TRIzol. Graves' disease was diagnosed according to American Thyroid Association guidelines. Patients were recruited from an endocrinology department in Xi'an, China. Each patient gave around 9 milliliters of peripheral blood, collected in an EDTA anticoagulant tube. Ficoll Paque Plus density gradient separation was used to isolate PBMCs, and no additional T cell sorting was done. An Agilent 2100 Bioanalyzer and agarose gel were used to check RNA quality, and a NanoDrop 2000 was used to measure RNA concentration.

The data also belong to a second study, concerning T cells in Graves' hyperthyroidism and ophthalmopathy. Per the second study: Stable Graves' hyperthyroidism was defined as the absence of progression to ophthalmopathy over 18 months of follow-up. Hyperthyroidism patients were aged 18 to 65 years and newly diagnosed, with disease duration of less than 2 months. Patients with uncontrolled infections, other autoimmune diseases, pregnancy or lactation were excluded. Clinical symptoms, serum thyroxine and TRAb, thyroid ultrasound, and orbital computed tomography formed the basis for the diagnoses. The TCR CDR3 was subjected to a first round of RT-PCR using the HTBI primer set and the Qiagen OneStep RT-PCR kit. Blood samples also contained most of the expanded thyroid clonotypes (frequency above 0.001), which suggests that blood repertoires may reflect thyroid immune responses. In cross-validation, a model built on a 13 V-J signature told ophthalmopathy apart from stable hyperthyroidism with under 90% sensitivity and roughly 82% specificity, and in testing the same model reached 80%/75%. During validation, the model predicted progression to ophthalmopathy a median of about 6.5 months ahead of onset, with roughly 65% sensitivity and about 72% specificity. A discovery cohort of about a hundred patients, 43 with Graves' ophthalmopathy and 55 to 60 with stable Graves' hyperthyroidism, was used to find distinguishing TCR V-J signatures. Whether ophthalmopathy could be predicted prospectively was tested in an independent validation cohort made up of approximately 19 hyperthyroidism patients plus 17 patients who later progressed to ophthalmopathy. The roughly 91 discovery patients were randomly split 7:3 into training and test sets. The study also compared thyroid tissue and blood T-cell repertoires from a handful of Graves' hyperthyroidism patients. After blood sampling, hyperthyroidism patients were treated with methimazole at a starting dose of 30 mg daily, and ophthalmopathy patients were treated with high-dose intravenous methylprednisolone. Libraries were constructed in a second round of multiplex PCR, after which size selection and purification were performed. Libraries were sequenced paired-end with 100 bp reads on an Illumina HiSeq2000. SOAPnuke was used to process the raw data, removing reads that contained adapters or uncalled bases, had a mean Phred below 15, or lacked an exact match to the constant primer or identifier. High-quality paired reads were merged using COPE v1.2.5, and each unique nucleotide sequence was defined as a clonotype. MiTCR v1.1 was used to align the clonotypes against IMGT TRBV, TRBD and TRBJ reference segments. The analysis was restricted to V-J combinations with a frequency above 0.0001, which together covered about 99% of the repertoires. The TCS score was defined as F50 (clonal expansion) divided by E x V (chaos), with BLOSUM62-based TCRdist calculated between CDR3 peptides within each V-J. Welch's t-statistics and random forest reduced 514 V-J features to roughly 13, which were used in a naive Bayes classifier (R e1071). No statistical method was used to set the sample size in advance, and investigators knew the group allocation. The paper describes TCR Vbeta CDR3 sequencing of more than 120 peripheral blood samples, made up of approximately 40 ophthalmopathy patients, around 78 hyperthyroidism patients and roughly 17 progressor patients.

Sequencing used peripheral blood mononuclear cells (PBMCs), obtained at new diagnosis, from a patient treated with antithyroid drugs. Here the chain combines TRBV11-3 and TRBJ2-1; TRBD1 is a possible D gene, resting on 7 matching bases. This TCR derives from a man aged 30 to 45 with Graves disease. Donor details come from another sample of the same person, matched by shared clones. This receptor has the CDR3 CASSFGQAGLDEQFF. The base sequence is TGTGCCAGCAGCTTTGGACAGGCGGGATTGGATGAGCAGTTCTTC.